This T cell receptor beta chain was observed in a study of cytomegalovirus exposure and HLA in healthy donors. Study details: Earlier work reported some 110 million unique TCR beta sequences from about 200 million T cells. Study results and limitations: Certain sequence variants were highly shared and formed a cluster, and this cluster was likely a sequencing artifact. In terms of immune exposure information, only CMV serostatus was available. In a later analysis, compared with equally common non-associated chains, HLA-associated beta chains were more expanded.

The study ran its PCR with 60 Vbeta and 13 Jbeta primers. Method: immunoSEQ multiplex PCR; TCRdb's copy keeps in-frame clones and lacks some. The table includes about 100,000 clones, approximately 72% detected once. For this clone: Antigen: not known.

Trimming shortened V by 7 bases and J by 5 bases, and 18 bases separated the two germline ends. The CDR3 is 14 residues long. The germline V gene has CDR1 MNHNY and CDR2 SVGAGI (reference sequence). V gene TRBV6-6 combines with J gene TRBJ2-7; D is perhaps TRBD1 (6 bases). Material: PBMCs. The receptor was isolated from a male donor in good health and CMV-seropositive. The CDR3 region has the DNA TGTGCCAGCACTTTAGACAGGCAGAGGGACGAGCAGTACTTC. Encoded protein: CASTLDRQRDEQYF.